The 5 T cell receptor beta chains listed next were all sequenced from one sample in a study of T cell repertoires in cytomegalovirus infection (dated by TCRdb to between 2018 and 2020). The intended sense of this specimen's treatment or condition label: in vitro stimulation with specific CMV peptide epitopes to enrich CMV-specific T cells. Sequenced on an Illumina HiSeq 1500. TCRdb trimmed public reads at Q25 via fastp, called clones via MiXCR and kept in-frame beta chains. Entries that share a CDR3 protein sequence are merged under the most common genes and DNA. Counted in this sample were a few hundred thousand distinct CDR3 sequences; just under 35% of them appeared once. The ten top clones hold around an eighth of the sample. No antigen is known for these receptors. The sequencing here drew on cultured PBMCs, taken from culture after CMV antigen stimulation. These receptors were taken from a human donor in good health (CMV status not recorded). Some clones in this sample may be carry-over from other donors' samples.

The rearrangement joins TRBV20-1 to TRBJ2-5; 7 nucleotides line up with TRBD1. V trimming: 4 bases; J trimming: 5 bases; junction bases outside the gene matches: 7. The length of the CDR3 is 13 residues. The V gene's germline CDR1 is DFQATT and CDR2 SNEGSKA (reference sequence). DNA of the CDR3: TGCAGTGCTACTGGGACACAGGGGGAGACCCAGTACTTC. It translates to CSATGTQGETQYF.

This clonotype turned up a few times. J is TRBJ2-5 and V is TRBV7-6, with a tentative D call TRBD2 (6 bases). Deletions cut 5 bases from V and 4 bases from J, with 17 bases between. This CDR3 is built from 15 residues. CDR1 and CDR2 (germline): SGHVS, FNYEAQ. The CDR3, as DNA: TGTGCCAGCAGCCCGGACGGCGGGATCAGAGAGACCCAGTACTTC. Its translation is CASSPDGGIRETQYF.

This clonotype has a handful of counts. The CDR3 region has the DNA TGTGCCAGCAGTTCGGTAGGGGGGATTAGCAATCAGCCCCAGCATTTT. Protein sequence: CASSSVGGISNQPQHF. The J gene is TRBJ1-5, the V gene TRBV28; a possible D gene is TRBD1 (6 bases). The CDR3 extends over 16 amino acids. CDR1 MDHEN and CDR2 SYDVKM come from the germline V gene. V was shortened by 4 bases and J by 0 bases, with 13 bases between the two germline ends.

J is TRBJ1-4 and V is TRBV10-3; the D is unclear. V was trimmed by 6 bases and J by 5 bases, leaving 13 bases between them. The length of the CDR3 is 14 residues. Germline V gene sequence: CDR1 ENHRY, CDR2 SYGVKD. In DNA form, the CDR3 reads TGTGCCATCAGGGAGGACGGATTCAATGAAAAACTGTTTTTT. Translating gives CAIREDGFNEKLFF.

This clonotype was counted a few times. The CDR3 loop is CASSRLGANTDTQYF. The CDR3 DNA is TGTGCCAGCAGCCGCCTAGGGGCCAACACAGATACGCAGTATTTT. The chain recombines TRBV7-2 with TRBJ2-3, with D perhaps matching TRBD1 (5 bases). CDR3 length equals 15 residues. Looked up from germline, CDR1 is SGHTA and CDR2 is FQGNSA. Trimming left V 5 bases short and J 2 bases short, with 14 bases between.